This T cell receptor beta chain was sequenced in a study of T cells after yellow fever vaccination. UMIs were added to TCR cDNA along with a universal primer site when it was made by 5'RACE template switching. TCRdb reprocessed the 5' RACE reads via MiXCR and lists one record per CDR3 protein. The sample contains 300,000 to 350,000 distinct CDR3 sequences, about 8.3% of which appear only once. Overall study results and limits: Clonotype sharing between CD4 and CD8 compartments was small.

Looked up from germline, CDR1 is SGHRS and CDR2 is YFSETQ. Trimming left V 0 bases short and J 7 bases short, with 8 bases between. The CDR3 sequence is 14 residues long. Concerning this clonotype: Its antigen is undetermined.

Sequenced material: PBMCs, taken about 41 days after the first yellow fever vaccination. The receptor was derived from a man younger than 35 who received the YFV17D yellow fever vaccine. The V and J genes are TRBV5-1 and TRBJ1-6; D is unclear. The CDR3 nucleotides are TGCGCCAGCAGCTTGGAGGCCACCAATTCACCCCTCCACTTT. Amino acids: CASSLEATNSPLHF.